One sample yielded the 7 T cell receptor beta chains listed below, sequenced in a study of spatial heterogeneity in lung cancer. The time point: sample taken at primary tumor resection. TCRdb ran MiXCR on the 5' RACE reads and lists one entry per CDR3 protein. The sample includes around 87,000 distinct CDR3 sequences, about 12% seen only once; the top ten take over 40%. The sample in question was PBMCs, obtained at surgery. Receptor source: a male donor with early-stage non-small cell lung cancer.

This clonotype turned up a few times. The chain carries TRBV9 and TRBJ2-3; TRBD2 agrees at 15 bases. The germline V gene encodes CDR1 SGDLS and CDR2 YYNGEE. The CDR3 length is 17 residues. Unmatched junction bases numbered 3, after V lost 1 base and J lost 3 bases. DNA for the CDR3: TGTGCCAGCAGCGTATGGACTAGCGGGGGGGAAACAGATACGCAGTATTTT. Its translation is CASSVWTSGGETDTQYF.

The chain combines TRBV7-2 with TRBJ1-6; tentative D call: TRBD1 (5 bases). The CDR3 length is 15 residues. Germline CDR1 SGHTA, CDR2 FQGNSA. V gave up 10 bases and J gave up 0 bases, with 13 bases separating them. CDR3 in amino acids: CANRSGSSYNSPLHF. For the CDR3, the DNA is TGTGCCAACAGGTCTGGAAGCTCCTATAATTCACCCCTCCACTTT.

CDR3 in DNA: TGTGCCAGCAGCCACGAACCCGGGATCACGGGAAAGGAGCAGTTCTTC. Protein product: CASSHEPGITGKEQFF. The chain uses TRBV3-1 and TRBJ2-1; D perhaps matches TRBD2 (5 bases). V was pared by 3 bases and J by 10 bases, with 22 bases between. Germline CDR1 is LGHDT and CDR2 is YNNKEL (reference sequence). The CDR3 is 16 residues long.

The chain links TRBV30 to TRBJ2-5; D remains ambiguous. The V gene lost 4 bases and the J gene lost 1 base, with 4 bases spanning the gap. CDR3 length: 11 residues. The germline V gene encodes CDR1 GTSNPN and CDR2 SVGIG (reference sequence). In nucleotides, the CDR3 is TGTGCCTGGACGGCCCAAGAGACCCAGTACTTC. This codes for CAWTAQETQYF.

This clonotype was detected only a few times. The chain combines TRBV29-1 with TRBJ2-3; 7 bases agree with TRBD2. In germline, CDR1 is SQVTM, CDR2 ANQGSEA. Trimming removed 4 bases from V and 6 bases from J; junction bases left unmatched: 4. This CDR3 is 12 amino acids long. The CDR3 here is CSVGGGPDTQYF. The CDR3 coding sequence is TGCAGCGTTGGGGGGGGTCCCGATACGCAGTATTTT.

This clonotype has a handful of counts. The rearrangement uses TRBV7-2 and TRBJ2-3, with TRBD1 matching 7 bases. CDR1 and CDR2 from the germline V gene are SGHTA and FQGNSA. The CDR3 is 16 amino acids. V dropped 1 base and J dropped 2; count of bases not matched to a gene: 6. The CDR3 loop reads CASSLVPGQLTDTQYF. The CDR3 DNA reads TGTGCCAGCAGCTTAGTTCCGGGACAGCTCACAGATACGCAGTATTTT.

The rearrangement uses TRBV5-1 and TRBJ2-7, with 7 bases matching TRBD2. The trim removed 4 bases at V and 5 bases at J, leaving 15 bases unmatched. The CDR3 is 16 residues long. Germline loops: CDR1 SGHRS, CDR2 YFSETQ. The CDR3 loop reads CASSPSPAGVGDEQYF. In DNA form, the CDR3 reads TGCGCCAGCAGCCCCTCTCCGGCGGGAGTAGGAGACGAGCAGTACTTC.